The entry below describes one T cell receptor beta chain. The antigen is undetermined. Some clones are missing from TCRdb's copy, which holds only in-frame ones; the method was immunoSEQ multiplex PCR. The repertoire consists of 120,000 or so clones, with around 91% occurring once and the leading ten covering 4% to 5.5%. The data belong to a study of T cell responses to AZD1222 COVID-19 vaccine. General study findings and limits: Possibly, clonal diversity was underestimated; donors were largely white British and included more females. Repertoire sampling happened only post peak T cell response.

Deletions cut 8 bases from V and 3 bases from J, with 16 bases between. Germline CDR1 reads MDHEN; CDR2 reads SYDVKM. The CDR3 is 14 residues long. V usage is TRBV28 and J usage is TRBJ1-1, with a weak D call TRBD1 (6 bases). The source of this sequence is an adult in good health. Material: peripheral blood, obtained on day 0 of MenACWY control vaccination. For the CDR3, the DNA is TGTGCCAGCGTACAGGGAGGATGGGACACTGAAGCTTTCTTT. Its translation is CASVQGGWDTEAFF.